The sequence of this TCR beta chain was determined in a study of blood T cell repertoires in COVID-19. Study overall: Material from acute and convalescent COVID-19 was sourced from the United States, Italy and Spain. Sources were T cells, B-cell-depleted T cells, or PBMCs; the material itself was cDNA or gDNA.

Donors of Cohort 3 who recovered were those that had two negative PCRs, clearance, or symptom resolution. From germline, CDR1 is LNHNV and CDR2 YYDKDF (reference sequence). The CDR3 sequence is 15 residues long. The V end was cut by 5 bases, the J end by 5 bases, with 18 bases between. Using immunoSEQ multiplex PCR, the repertoire was profiled, and TCRdb retains in-frame clones only, with some absent. The sample lists about 300,000 clones; 85% to 90% were seen once. This receptor was obtained from a woman younger than 30 who had recovered from COVID-19. The sequencing sample was made of PBMCs or T cells enriched from blood (not recorded which). The V gene is TRBV15, the J gene TRBJ2-5, with a weak D call TRBD2 (5 bases). CDR3 DNA: TGTGCCACCAGCCCAAGAGGGAGCGTGGTGGAGACCCAGTACTTC. Translation: CATSPRGSVVETQYF.